This TCR beta chain was retrieved from a study of OX40 agonist ivuxolimab in advanced cancers. Background on the study: Each dose-escalation patient presented with hepatocellular carcinoma, melanoma, renal cell or head and neck cancer.

Clones were sequenced by immunoSEQ multiplex PCR, and TCRdb holds only the in-frame ones, with some missing. Altogether about 92,000 clones are present, 75% to 95% being singletons, with the ten largest covering 0.25% to 0.35%. The germline CDR1 and CDR2 sequences are SGHDT and YYEEEE. The CDR3 covers 15 residues. The junction had 7 bases not matched to a gene; V was cut back by 6 bases and J by 3 bases. The rearrangement links TRBV5-6 to TRBJ2-1, with 9 bases that match TRBD2. Sequencing was performed on CD4+ or CD8+ T cells sorted from blood, taken in a trial of the OX40 agonist ivuxolimab. This clonotype was obtained from an adult with an advanced solid tumor such as melanoma, head and neck, liver or kidney cancer. The CDR3 region has the DNA TGTGCCAGCAATCTAGGGCGGGAGGGCTACAATGAGCAGTTCTTC. Translation gives CASNLGREGYNEQFF.